The T cell receptor beta chain under discussion was sequenced for a study of low-dose radiotherapy and immunotherapy resistance in tumors. On the study more broadly: Patients received cyclophosphamide 200 mg/m2 intravenously every two weeks, the day before radiation-immunotherapy.

The length of the CDR3 is 22 residues. Germline assignment: CDR1 LGHNA and CDR2 YNFKEQ. V dropped 1 base and J dropped 3; count of bases not matched to a gene: 25. The table lists this clonotype with a few counts. Over around 19 PCR cycles, TCRs were amplified from a constant-region primer and V-primer adapter. TCRdb passed the reads through MiXCR, listing each CDR3 protein once. Among around 57,000 distinct CDR3 sequences, roughly 31% were seen once, and the ten largest hold over 7%. Stated time point: after trial treatment. As for treatment: LDRT plus nivolumab, ipilimumab, low-dose cyclophosphamide and aspirin (RACIN trial).

The material sequenced was PBMCs, taken after low-dose radiotherapy plus immunotherapy. The chain has TRBV4-2 and TRBJ2-7; the match to TRBD2 covers 9 bases. The clonotype originates from a male donor with rectosigmoid adenocarcinoma. CDR3 sequence reads: CASSQGPSGEGSLRESGYEQYF. CDR3 nucleotide sequence: TGTGCCAGCAGCCAAGGGCCTAGCGGGGAGGGAAGTCTTAGGGAATCGGGCTACGAGCAGTACTTC.